These 17 T cell receptor beta chains were sequenced from one sample in a study of blood T cell repertoires in COVID-19. Produced via immunoSEQ multiplex PCR; TCRdb's table is partial and in-frame only. The sample consists of about 28,000 clones, roughly 90% of them appearing once. The source material was peripheral blood. The receptors were gathered from a human donor in a cohort sampled during active COVID-19.

This chain connects TRBV6-4 to TRBJ1-1, with 8 bases lining up with TRBD1. The CDR3 consists of 14 residues. Trimming at V came to 6 bases and at J to 3 bases, leaving 6 bases not matched to a gene. Germline lookup yields CDR1 MRHNA and CDR2 SNTAGT. The CDR3 region is CASRNTGGDTEAFF. The CDR3 region has the DNA TGTGCCAGCAGAAATACAGGGGGGGACACTGAAGCTTTCTTT.

The chain uses TRBV21-1 and TRBJ2-1; the table's D call of TRBD1 was not tested on the DNA. TRBV21-1 is termed a pseudogene. The CDR3 is 18 amino acids. The CDR3 spells CASRPVRDRESTYNEQFF. CDR3 in DNA: TGTGCCAGCAGACCCGTGAGGGACAGAGAGTCTACTTACAATGAGCAGTTCTTC.

V usage is TRBV3-1 (or the pseudogene TRBV3-2) and J usage is TRBJ2-3, with D possibly matching TRBD2 (5 bases). CDR1 and CDR2 from the germline V gene are LGHDT and YNNKEL (reference sequence). The CDR3 runs to 16 residues. Trimming pared 3 bases from V and 13 bases from J, leaving 26 bases between. DNA for the CDR3: TGTGCCAGCAGCCATATCGACTTCACTCCGGGGAATGAGAAGTATTTT. It codes for CASSHIDFTPGNEKYF.

This chain links TRBV24-1 with TRBJ2-3, with 7 bases fitting TRBD1. The V gene end was trimmed by 4 bases and the J gene end by 4 bases; junction bases not matched to a gene: 4. The germline V gene has CDR1 KGHDR and CDR2 SFDVKD. This CDR3 comprises 14 residues. This chain's CDR3 is CATSDPDRADTQYF. The CDR3 DNA reads as TGTGCCACCAGTGACCCTGACAGGGCAGATACGCAGTATTTT.

The V gene is TRBV4-3, the J gene TRBJ1-2; the match to TRBD1 covers 9 bases. The CDR3 contains 15 residues. Losses at the gene ends were 0 bases for V and 8 bases for J; bases not matched to a gene: 7. Germline V gene sequence: CDR1 LGHNA, CDR2 YSLEER. Here the CDR3 reads CASSQDGDRAGGYTF. CDR3 nucleotides: TGCGCCAGCAGCCAAGATGGGGACAGGGCAGGGGGCTACACCTTC.

The chain combines TRBV7-2 with TRBJ2-5; D not certain. There are 12 residues in the CDR3. Trimming removed 1 base at V and 5 bases at J, with 5 bases between. Germline V gene lookup returns CDR1 SGHTA and CDR2 FQGNSA. CDR3 sequence: CASSLGRETQYF. DNA of the CDR3: TGTGCCAGCAGCTTAGGCAGGGAGACCCAGTACTTC.

The V and J genes are TRBV7-3 and TRBJ2-2, with 10 bases that match TRBD1. V shed 5 bases, J shed 4 bases, and the junction held 13 bases outside the gene matches. Germline values: CDR1 SGHTA, CDR2 FQGTGA. The CDR3 contains 18 residues. The CDR3 here is CASSPIGRQGALTGELFF. The DNA for the CDR3 is TGTGCCAGCAGCCCAATCGGTCGACAGGGGGCTCTCACCGGGGAGCTGTTTTTT.

The chain has TRBV14 and TRBJ1-5; 10 positions match TRBD1. From germline, CDR1 is SGHDN and CDR2 FVKESK. J was trimmed by 2 bases and V by 0 bases; bases with no gene match: 7. The CDR3 consists of 18 residues. Here the CDR3 reads CASSQDLWDRGGNQPQHF. CDR3 DNA: TGTGCCAGCAGCCAAGACTTATGGGACAGGGGTGGCAATCAGCCCCAGCATTTT.

The chain is built from TRBV9 and TRBJ1-2, with 11 bases lining up with TRBD1. The CDR3 runs to 15 residues. Per germline, CDR1 SGDLS and CDR2 YYNGEE. V lost 1 base and J lost 5; bases outside the gene matches: 4. CDR3 bases: TGTGCCAGCAGCGTACGGGACAGGGGGAAGTATGGCTACACCTTC. Translation gives CASSVRDRGKYGYTF.

This clone was counted between two and nine times. The gene calls are TRBV7-9 and TRBJ1-5; D unclear. The CDR3 contains 14 residues. Per germline, CDR1 SEHNR and CDR2 FQNEAQ (reference sequence). The V gene lost 7 bases and the J gene lost 2 bases, with 12 bases spanning the gap. Here the CDR3 DNA reads TGTGCCAGCACCGGTAGGCAGGGCAATCAGCCCCAGCATTTT. Protein: CASTGRQGNQPQHF.

J is TRBJ1-3 and V is TRBV6-5; perhaps TRBD1 as D (5 bases). The CDR3 is made up of 15 amino acids. Trimming stripped 5 bases from V and 2 bases from J, with 13 bases between. Germline V gene sequence: CDR1 MNHEY, CDR2 SVGAGI. The CDR3 loop is CASSRLTRAGNTIYF. In nucleotides, the CDR3 is TGTGCCAGCAGTCGGCTTACCAGGGCTGGAAACACCATATATTTT.

J is TRBJ2-3 and V is TRBV6-1; 11 positions match TRBD2. V was clipped by 2 bases and J by 0 bases; unmatched bases: 4. CDR3 length equals 17 residues. Germline values: CDR1 MNHNS, CDR2 SASEGT. CDR3 nucleotide sequence: TGTGCCAGCAGTGAACTAGCGGGGGGTTCTAGCACAGATACGCAGTATTTT. It specifies CASSELAGGSSTDTQYF.

This chain's CDR3 is CASSQDRNIQYF. The DNA for the CDR3 is TGCGCCAGCAGCCAGGACAGGAACATTCAGTACTTC. V usage is TRBV4-3 and J usage is TRBJ2-4; 7 positions match TRBD1. Germline CDR1 and CDR2: LGHNA and YSLEER. V shed 3 bases, J shed 7 bases, and the junction held 0 bases outside the gene matches. The CDR3 is 12 residues long.

The V call is TRBV24-1, the J call TRBJ2-1; tentatively, D is TRBD2 (6 bases). In germline, CDR1 is KGHDR, CDR2 SFDVKD. The CDR3 sequence is 16 residues long. The V and J ends lost 4 bases and 7 bases respectively, with 19 bases between them. The CDR3 sequence: CATSDPRGIQGNEQFF. The CDR3 DNA follows: TGTGCCACCAGTGACCCTCGGGGGATCCAGGGTAATGAGCAGTTCTTC.

The CDR3 loop is CASKWTTEKLFF. CDR3 DNA sequence: TGTGCCAGCAAGTGGACAACTGAAAAACTGTTTTTT. The chain carries TRBV2 and TRBJ1-4; perhaps TRBD1 as D (5 bases). V lost 7 bases and J lost 7, with 10 bases in between. Germline loops: CDR1 SNHLY, CDR2 FYNNEI. This CDR3 region has 12 residues.

The rearrangement links TRBV11-2 to TRBJ1-1, with a tentative D call TRBD1 (5 bases). The CDR3 contains 14 residues. Germline assignment: CDR1 SGHAT and CDR2 FQNNGV. The V end was cut by 0 bases, the J end by 6 bases, with 11 bases between. CDR3 loop: CASSLEPGMAEAFF. In nucleotides, the CDR3 is TGTGCCAGCAGCTTAGAACCAGGGATGGCTGAAGCTTTCTTT.

The rearrangement uses TRBV27 and TRBJ2-1, with TRBD2 matching 9 bases. V lost 5 bases and J lost 9; bases outside the gene matches: 11. The CDR3 length is 15 residues. Germline values: CDR1 MNHEY, CDR2 SMNVEV (reference sequence). The CDR3 region has the DNA TGTGCCAGCAGTCCCTCGGGACTAGCTTTCGGTGAGCAGTTCTTC. Amino acids: CASSPSGLAFGEQFF.